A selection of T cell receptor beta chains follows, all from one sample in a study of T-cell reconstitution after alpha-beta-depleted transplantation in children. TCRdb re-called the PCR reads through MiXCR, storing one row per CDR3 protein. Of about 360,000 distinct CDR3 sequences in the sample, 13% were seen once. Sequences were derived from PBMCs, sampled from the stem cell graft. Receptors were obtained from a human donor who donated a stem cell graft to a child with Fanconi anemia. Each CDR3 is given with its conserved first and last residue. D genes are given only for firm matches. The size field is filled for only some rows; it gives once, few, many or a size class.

TGTGCCAGCAGTGAATATCCGGGACCCCTCCACTTT	CASSEYPGPLHF	many	TRBJ1-6	TRBV25-1	-
TGTGCCAGCAGCTTCAGGGAGGATACGCAGTATTTT	CASSFREDTQYF	-	TRBJ2-3	TRBV7-2	-
TGTGCCAGCAGCCTTTGGGACAGTCCGATCTATGGCTACACCTTC	CASSLWDSPIYGYTF	many	TRBJ1-2	TRBV3-1	TRBD1
TGTGCCAGCAGCCCAGGACTAGCGGGGGGCCGCACAGATACGCAGTATTTT	CASSPGLAGGRTDTQYF	many	TRBJ2-3	TRBV2	TRBD2
TGTGCCAGCAGCTTGGCCCTGGGAGCTAACTATGGCTACACCTTC	CASSLALGANYGYTF	few	TRBJ1-2	TRBV5-5	-
TGTGCCAGCAGCTTAGGACAGGGTTATGAAAAACTGTTTTTT	CASSLGQGYEKLFF	many	TRBJ1-4	TRBV7-8	TRBD1
TGCGCCAGCAGCCAAGATGACGATATAACGTATAACTATGGCTACACCTTC	CASSQDDDITYNYGYTF	-	TRBJ1-2	TRBV4-1	-
TGCGCCAGCAGCTTGGATACGCGGAGGGGGGAAAAACTGTTTTTT	CASSLDTRRGEKLFF	-	TRBJ1-4	TRBV5-1	-
TGTGCCAGCAGTTTACAGTCGAAACCCTCTGGGGCCAACGTCCTGACTTTC	CASSLQSKPSGANVLTF	few	TRBJ2-6	TRBV7-8	-
TGTGCCAGCAGCCATCCGGCACAACATGAAAAACTGTTTTTT	CASSHPAQHEKLFF	-	TRBJ1-4	TRBV16	-
TGTGCCAGCAGCTTTGGGGTCGGGAGCCAAGAGACCCAGTACTTC	CASSFGVGSQETQYF	-	TRBJ2-5	TRBV7-8	-
TGTGCCAGCAGCTCGACAGGGGGCCCTTACACTGAAGCTTTCTTT	CASSSTGGPYTEAFF	-	TRBJ1-1	TRBV7-3	TRBD1
TGCAGTGCTAGCCCAGGGGTGTCCGGGGAGCTGTTTTTT	CSASPGVSGELFF	few	TRBJ2-2	TRBV20-1	-
TGCAGTGCTAGGGGCAGGGCAGGTCCGGATACGCAGTATTTT	CSARGRAGPDTQYF	few	TRBJ2-3	TRBV20-1	-
TGCGCCAGCAGCCAAGCTCGAGGGGCTGGCTACGAGCAGTACTTC	CASSQARGAGYEQYF	few	TRBJ2-7	TRBV4-1	-
TGTGCCAGCAGACAGGGGGCGAGAGTTTTTGATGGCTACACCTTC	CASRQGARVFDGYTF	-	TRBJ1-2	TRBV6-5	TRBD1
TGTGCCAGCAGTCCAGGGGGGTGGAACACCGGGGAGCTGTTTTTT	CASSPGGWNTGELFF	many	TRBJ2-2	TRBV5-4	-